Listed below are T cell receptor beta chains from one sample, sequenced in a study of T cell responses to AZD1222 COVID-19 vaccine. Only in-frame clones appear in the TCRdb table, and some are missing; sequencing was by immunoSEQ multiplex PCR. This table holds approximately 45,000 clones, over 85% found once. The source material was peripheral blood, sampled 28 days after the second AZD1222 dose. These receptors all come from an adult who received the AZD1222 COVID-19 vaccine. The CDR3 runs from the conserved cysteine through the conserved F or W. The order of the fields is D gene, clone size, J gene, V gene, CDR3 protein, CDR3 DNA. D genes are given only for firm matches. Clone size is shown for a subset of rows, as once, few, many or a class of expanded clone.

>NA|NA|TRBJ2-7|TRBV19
CASSISPGFLYEQYF
TGTGCCAGTAGTATATCCCCGGGTTTCCTCTACGAGCAGTACTTC
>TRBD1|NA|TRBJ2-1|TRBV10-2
CASTRQGDYNEQFF
TGCGCCAGCACGAGACAGGGCGATTACAATGAGCAGTTCTTC
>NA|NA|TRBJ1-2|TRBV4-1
CASSQVGEQNYGYTF
TGCGCCAGCAGCCAAGTAGGGGAACAGAACTATGGCTACACCTTC
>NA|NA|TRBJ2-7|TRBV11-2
CASSLPRAAAQYF
TGTGCCAGCAGCCTCCCCCGTGCTGCCGCGCAGTACTTC
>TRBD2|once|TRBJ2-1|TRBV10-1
CASSSGSGNYNEQFF
TGCGCCAGTTCCTCAGGTAGCGGGAACTACAATGAGCAGTTCTTC
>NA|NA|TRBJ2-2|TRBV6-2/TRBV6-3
CASSRGLTNTGELFF
TGTGCCAGCAGTCGGGGACTTACGAACACCGGGGAGCTGTTTTTT
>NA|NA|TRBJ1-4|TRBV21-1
CASSRDRTFNEKLFF
TGTGCCAGCAGCAGGGACAGGACTTTTAATGAAAAACTGTTTTTT
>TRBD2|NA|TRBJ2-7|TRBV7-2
CASSWGLAGGTYEQYF
TGTGCCAGCAGCTGGGGACTAGCGGGAGGGACCTACGAGCAGTACTTC
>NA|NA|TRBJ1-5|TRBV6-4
CASSALGYQPQHF
TGTGCCAGCAGTGCCCTAGGGTATCAGCCCCAGCATTTT
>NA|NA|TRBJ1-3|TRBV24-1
CATSDPTSGGGNTIYF
TGTGCCACCAGTGACCCAACGTCGGGGGGTGGAAACACCATATATTTT
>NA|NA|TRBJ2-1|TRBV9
CASSVGGEQFF
TGTGCCAGCAGCGTAGGTGGGGAGCAGTTCTTC
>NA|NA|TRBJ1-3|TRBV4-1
CASSLAAGTGNTIYF
TGCGCCAGCAGTCTCGCGGCAGGGACTGGAAACACCATATATTTT
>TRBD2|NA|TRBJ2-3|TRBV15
CATSRSPGGSTDTQYF
TGTGCCACCAGCAGATCCCCGGGAGGGAGCACAGATACGCAGTATTTT
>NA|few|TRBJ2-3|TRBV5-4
CASSPGVAPDTQYF
TGTGCCAGCAGCCCCGGGGTGGCCCCAGATACGCAGTATTTT
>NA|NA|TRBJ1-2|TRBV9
CASSAQGPSNYGYTF
TGTGCCAGCAGCGCTCAGGGGCCTTCCAACTATGGCTACACCTTC
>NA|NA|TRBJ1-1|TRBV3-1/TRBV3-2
CASSLRTEATEAFF
TGTGCCAGCAGCCTTAGGACAGAGGCCACTGAAGCTTTCTTT
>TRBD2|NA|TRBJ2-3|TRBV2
CASSGLAGGTDTQYF
TGTGCCAGCAGTGGACTAGCGGGAGGCACAGATACGCAGTATTTT
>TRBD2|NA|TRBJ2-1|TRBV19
CASSMGSGRVNEQFF
TGTGCCAGTAGTATGGGTAGCGGGAGGGTCAATGAGCAGTTCTTC
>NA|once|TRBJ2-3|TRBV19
CASSIGLGGYTQYF
TGTGCCAGTAGTATCGGGCTGGGGGGCTATACGCAGTATTTT
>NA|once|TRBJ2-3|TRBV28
CASSLTLAADTQYF
TGTGCCAGCAGTTTAACCTTGGCGGCAGATACGCAGTATTTT
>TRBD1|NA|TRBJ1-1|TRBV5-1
CASSPHTGAPNTEAFF
TGCGCCAGCAGCCCTCACACAGGGGCCCCTAACACTGAAGCTTTCTTT
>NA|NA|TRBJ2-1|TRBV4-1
CASSQVRLLVYNEQFF
TGCGCCAGCAGCCAAGTCAGGTTATTGGTATACAATGAGCAGTTCTTC
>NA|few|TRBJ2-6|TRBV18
CASSPRGAGANVLTF
TGTGCCAGCTCACCACGGGGAGCTGGGGCCAACGTCCTGACTTTC
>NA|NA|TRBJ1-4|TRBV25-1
CASSLEGEKLFF
TGTGCCAGCAGTTTGGAGGGAGAAAAACTGTTTTTT
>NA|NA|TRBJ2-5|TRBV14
CASSRMGHQETQYF
TGTGCCAGCAGCCGGATGGGACATCAAGAGACCCAGTACTTC
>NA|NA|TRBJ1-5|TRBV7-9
CASSLEGLPNQPQHF
TGTGCCAGCAGCTTAGAGGGGCTCCCTAATCAGCCCCAGCATTTT
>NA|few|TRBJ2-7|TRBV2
CASSDFRQDGEQYF
TGTGCCAGCAGTGACTTTCGGCAAGACGGCGAGCAGTACTTC
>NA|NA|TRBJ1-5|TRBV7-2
CASSFQLSQPQHF
TGTGCCAGCAGCTTCCAACTCTCCCAGCCCCAGCATTTT
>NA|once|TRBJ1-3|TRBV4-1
CASSQDRGTGNTIYF
TGCGCCAGCAGCCAAGATAGGGGGACTGGAAACACCATATATTTT
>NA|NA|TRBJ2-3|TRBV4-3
CASSQDRGSGQYF
TGCGCCAGCAGCCAAGATAGGGGGTCGGGGCAGTATTTT
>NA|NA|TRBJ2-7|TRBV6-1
CASSEAPGAWVEQYF
TGTGCCAGCAGTGAAGCCCCGGGTGCTTGGGTCGAGCAGTACTTC
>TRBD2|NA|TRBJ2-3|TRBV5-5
CASSPRTSGDTDTQYF
TGTGCCAGCAGCCCGCGGACTAGCGGGGACACAGATACGCAGTATTTT
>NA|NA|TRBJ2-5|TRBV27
CASSGERVQTQYF
TGTGCCAGCAGTGGAGAGAGGGTACAGACCCAGTACTTC
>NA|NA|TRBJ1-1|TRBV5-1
CASSLGPLNTEAFF
TGCGCCAGCAGCTTGGGGCCACTAAACACTGAAGCTTTCTTT
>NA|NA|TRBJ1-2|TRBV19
CASSPLGQRNGYTF
TGTGCCAGTAGTCCACTTGGTCAGCGTAACGGCTACACCTTC
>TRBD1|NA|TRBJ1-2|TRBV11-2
CASSSGQGNYGYTF
TGTGCCAGCAGCTCGGGACAGGGAAACTATGGCTACACCTTC
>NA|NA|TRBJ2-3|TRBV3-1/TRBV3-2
CASSPAPLRIDTQYF
TGTGCCAGCAGCCCCGCCCCACTGAGGATAGATACGCAGTATTTT
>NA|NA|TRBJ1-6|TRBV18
CASSQGQPQHSPLHF
TGTGCCAGCTCCCAGGGACAACCGCAGCATTCACCCCTCCACTTT
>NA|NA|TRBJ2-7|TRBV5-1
CASSLGQVAFYEQYF
TGCGCCAGCAGCTTGGGACAGGTAGCTTTCTACGAGCAGTACTTC
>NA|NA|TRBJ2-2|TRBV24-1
CATSDQGNTGELFF
TGTGCCACCAGTGACCAGGGGAACACCGGGGAGCTGTTTTTT
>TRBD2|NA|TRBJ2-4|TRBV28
CASSPGTSGRFVIQYF
TGTGCCAGCAGTCCCGGGACTAGCGGGAGGTTTGTCATTCAGTACTTC
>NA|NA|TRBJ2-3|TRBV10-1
CASSDTGPLDTQYF
TGCGCCAGCAGCGATACCGGGCCCCTGGATACGCAGTATTTT
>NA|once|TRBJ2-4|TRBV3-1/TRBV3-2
CASSQSRANIQYF
TGTGCCAGCAGCCAATCGAGGGCAAACATTCAGTACTTC
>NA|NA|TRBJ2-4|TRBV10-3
CAISPGEAKNIQYF
TGTGCCATCAGCCCGGGTGAAGCCAAAAACATTCAGTACTTC
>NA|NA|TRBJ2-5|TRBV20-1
CSASGVSLAGGETQYF
TGCAGTGCTAGTGGGGTTTCCCTCGCTGGGGGAGAGACCCAGTACTTC
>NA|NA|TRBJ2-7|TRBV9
CASSLSLGSYEQYF
TGTGCCAGCAGCCTAAGCCTAGGGTCCTACGAGCAGTACTTC
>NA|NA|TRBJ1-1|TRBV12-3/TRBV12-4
CASSIVGNTEAFF
TGTGCCAGCAGTATCGTGGGGAACACTGAAGCTTTCTTT
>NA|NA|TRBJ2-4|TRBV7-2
CASSESGKPKNIQYF
TGTGCCAGCAGCGAAAGCGGTAAGCCCAAAAACATTCAGTACTTC
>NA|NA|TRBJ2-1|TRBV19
CASSDMTRHAGNEQFF
TGTGCCAGTAGTGATATGACCCGTCACGCGGGAAATGAGCAGTTCTTC
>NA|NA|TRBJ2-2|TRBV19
CASTDNWNTGELFF
TGTGCCAGTACAGACAACTGGAACACCGGGGAGCTGTTTTTT
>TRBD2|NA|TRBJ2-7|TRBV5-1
CASSSPGSGRVIGEQYF
TGCGCCAGCAGCTCCCCCGGGAGCGGGAGGGTAATAGGCGAGCAGTACTTC
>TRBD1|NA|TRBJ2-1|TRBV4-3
CASSQSRGPNNEQFF
TGCGCCAGCAGCCAATCCAGGGGGCCAAACAATGAGCAGTTCTTC
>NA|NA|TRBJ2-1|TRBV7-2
CASSLVIGSYNEQFF
TGTGCCAGCAGCTTAGTTATCGGGTCCTACAATGAGCAGTTCTTC